Following are 27 T cell receptor beta chains from one sample sequenced in a study of T-cell reconstitution after alpha-beta-depleted transplantation in children. Preparing the TCRbeta library involved the use of unique molecular identifiers. TCRdb re-derived calls from the PCR reads in MiXCR, one entry per CDR3 protein. The sample has roughly 340,000 distinct CDR3 sequences, roughly 15% seen once. Sequences were derived from PBMCs, mostly from graft donor cells, sampled 360 days after TCRalphabeta/CD19-depleted stem cell transplant. The source of these receptors is a male patient aged 2 to 9 who had a stem cell transplant for acute lymphoblastic leukemia, so the T cells may come from the graft donor.

The rearrangement joins TRBV4-3 to TRBJ2-7; the match to TRBD1 covers 8 bases. Germline V gives CDR1 LGHNA, CDR2 YSLEER. V lost 0 bases and J lost 2; bases outside the gene matches: 12. The CDR3 consists of 18 residues. This chain's CDR3 is CASSQDWVGTGFTYEQYF. The CDR3 DNA follows: TGCGCCAGCAGCCAAGATTGGGTAGGGACAGGTTTTACCTACGAGCAGTACTTC.

This clonotype was recorded a few times. The V gene is TRBV12-3 or TRBV12-4, the J gene TRBJ2-2; TRBD2 might be the D (7 bases). CDR3 length: 14 amino acids. V was clipped by 6 bases and J by 1 base, with 9 bases between them. This chain's CDR3 is CASSGGRNTGELFF. CDR3 DNA: TGTGCCAGCAGCGGGGGGCGGAACACCGGGGAGCTGTTTTTT.

This clonotype was counted many times. The gene calls are TRBV29-1 and TRBJ2-1, with 11 bases fitting TRBD2. CDR3 length equals 16 residues. Trimming took 1 base from V and 8 from J; bases not matched to a gene: 10. Germline loops: CDR1 SQVTM, CDR2 ANQGSEA. DNA for the CDR3: TGCAGCGTTGAAGCCCTCGCCGGGACTAGCGGCGATGAGCAGTTCTTC. This codes for CSVEALAGTSGDEQFF.

The chain carries TRBV27 and TRBJ2-1, with TRBD2 matching 8 bases. The CDR3 extends over 15 amino acids. Losses at the gene ends were 3 bases for V and 7 bases for J; bases not matched to a gene: 8. CDR1 and CDR2 (germline): MNHEY, SMNVEV (reference sequence). CDR3 nucleotides: TGTGCCAGCAGTTTCCTCCCGGTAGCGGGGAATGAGCAGTTCTTC. This sequence encodes CASSFLPVAGNEQFF.

This sequence joins TRBV12-3 or TRBV12-4 and TRBJ2-7; D may be TRBD2 (5 bases). The CDR3 is made up of 16 amino acids. V was clipped by 4 bases and J by 2 bases, with 18 bases between them. CDR3 loop: CASSSGRGLTAYEQYF. DNA of the CDR3: TGTGCCAGCAGTTCCGGTCGCGGGCTAACAGCCTACGAGCAGTACTTC.

This clonotype was recorded a few times. The rearrangement links TRBV15 to TRBJ2-2; tentatively, D is TRBD1 (6 bases). This CDR3 is 16 amino acids long. Germline values: CDR1 LNHNV, CDR2 YYDKDF (reference sequence). V lost 1 base to trimming and J lost 6 bases, with 15 bases between them. Here the CDR3 reads CATSRVLTGWAGELFF. In DNA form, the CDR3 reads TGTGCCACCAGCAGAGTCCTCACAGGGTGGGCCGGGGAGCTGTTTTTT.

This clonotype occurred a few times. The V and J genes are TRBV9 and TRBJ2-3; 7 bases line up with TRBD1. This CDR3 region has 18 residues. J was trimmed by 7 bases and V by 1 base; bases with no gene match: 18. Germline V gene sequence: CDR1 SGDLS, CDR2 YYNGEE. The CDR3, as DNA: TGTGCCAGCAGCGTATCCGCAGGGGAAGAGGGGGCGAGAAATACGCAGTATTTT. Amino acids: CASSVSAGEEGARNTQYF.

This clonotype came up many times. The junction shows a germline mismatch at one end, possibly a read error. V gene TRBV20-1 combines with J gene TRBJ2-7; D not resolved. Germline V lookup: CDR1 DFQATT, CDR2 SNEGSKA (reference sequence). The CDR3 runs 14 residues. The CDR3 coding sequence is TGCAGTGCCAGAGCTACAGTCACTATGTACGAGCAGTACTTC. It codes for CSARATVTMYEQYF.

This clonotype was detected only a few times. The chain links TRBV20-1 to TRBJ2-1, with 7 nucleotides matching TRBD2. The V gene's germline CDR1 is DFQATT and CDR2 SNEGSKA (reference sequence). The junction had 6 bases not matched to a gene; V was cut back by 1 base and J by 0 bases. The CDR3 sequence is 16 residues long. The CDR3 coding sequence is TGCAGTGCTAGAGTCCCTAGCGGAAACTCCTACAATGAGCAGTTCTTC. Translating it yields CSARVPSGNSYNEQFF.

The chain recombines TRBV28 with TRBJ2-1; 15 bases match TRBD2. J gave up 7 bases and V 4 bases, and 2 bases lay outside the gene matches. The CDR3 is made up of 15 amino acids. The germline V gene has CDR1 MDHEN and CDR2 SYDVKM. The CDR3 DNA reads TGTGCCAGCAGTTGGGGACTAGCGGGAGGAAATGAGCAGTTCTTC. Its translation: CASSWGLAGGNEQFF.

This clonotype was recorded at least ten times. V is TRBV2 and J is TRBJ2-2, with TRBD2 matching 8 bases. The germline gives CDR1 SNHLY, CDR2 FYNNEI. The V gene end was trimmed by 3 bases and the J gene end by 3 bases; junction bases not matched to a gene: 3. This CDR3 is built from 15 residues. The CDR3 reads CASSESGSDTGELFF. DNA of the CDR3: TGTGCCAGCAGTGAGAGCGGGAGCGACACCGGGGAGCTGTTTTTT.

This clonotype was recorded many times. The chain links TRBV12-3 or TRBV12-4 to TRBJ1-2; possible D gene TRBD1, 5 bases. This CDR3 is 14 amino acids long. V dropped 7 bases and J dropped 8 bases, with 20 bases sitting between them. The CDR3 loop reads CASTLGGALRGYTF. The CDR3 DNA reads as TGTGCCAGCACCCTGGGAGGGGCCCTTCGCGGCTACACCTTC.

This clonotype was recorded a few times. This CDR3 reads CSVAQGLNTEAFF. The CDR3, as DNA: TGCAGCGTTGCTCAGGGGTTGAACACTGAAGCTTTCTTT. V usage is TRBV29-1 and J usage is TRBJ1-1; D is possibly TRBD1 (6 bases). The CDR3 is made up of 13 amino acids. The germline V gene has CDR1 SQVTM and CDR2 ANQGSEA. Trimming cost V 4 bases and J 0 bases, with 9 bases left between them.

V and J are TRBV7-8 and TRBJ2-6; unclear D gene. CDR3 size: 14 residues. The germline V gene has CDR1 SGHVS and CDR2 FQNEAQ. V gave up 5 bases and J gave up 6 bases, with 11 bases separating them. CDR3 nucleotide sequence: TGTGCCAGCAGCCTCCAAGCGTTGGCCAACGTCCTGACTTTC. Its protein is CASSLQALANVLTF. Combining the CDR3 with reference TRBV7-8 and TRBJ2-6 gives the whole variable domain GAGVSQSPRYKVAKRGQDVALRCDPISGHVSLFWYQQALGQGPEFLTYFQNEAQLDKSGLPSDRFFAERPEGSVSTLKIQRTQQEDSAVYLCASSLQALANVLTFGAGSRLTVL.

The V gene is TRBV6-1, the J gene TRBJ1-4, with D perhaps TRBD1 (5 bases). The germline V gene has CDR1 MNHNS and CDR2 SASEGT. The V and J ends lost 8 bases and 8 bases respectively, with 18 bases between them. CDR3 length: 14 amino acids. The CDR3 DNA follows: TGTGCCAGCTCGGTATGGGGGAATGACGAAAAACTGTTTTTT. This sequence encodes CASSVWGNDEKLFF.

In this sample, this clonotype turned up a few times. V is TRBV7-9 and J is TRBJ1-4; 8 bases line up with TRBD1. V dropped 1 base and J dropped 5; count of bases not matched to a gene: 6. Germline CDR1 reads SEHNR; CDR2 reads FQNEAQ (reference sequence). This CDR3 contains 16 residues. The CDR3 DNA reads as TGTGCCAGCAGCTTAGTTGGACAGGGCCCAAATGAAAAACTGTTTTTT. It translates to CASSLVGQGPNEKLFF.

There are a few counts of this clonotype. The chain has TRBV30 and TRBJ1-4, with unresolved D. The CDR3 has 13 residues. The germline V and J ends were trimmed by 4 bases and 5 bases, with 11 bases remaining between them. Germline V gene sequence: CDR1 GTSNPN, CDR2 SVGIG (reference sequence). The CDR3 DNA is TGTGCCTGGAACCGCGTACCCAATGAAAAACTGTTTTTT. Its translation: CAWNRVPNEKLFF.

The chain couples TRBV4-3 to TRBJ2-6; D possibly corresponds to TRBD2 (5 bases). Germline CDR1 and CDR2: LGHNA and YSLEER. This CDR3 contains 16 residues. The V gene lost 0 bases and the J gene lost 0 bases, with 6 bases spanning the gap. The DNA for the CDR3 is TGCGCCAGCAGCCAAGAGAGGGTCTCTGGGGCCAACGTCCTGACTTTC. This translates into CASSQERVSGANVLTF.

CDR3 residues: CASSSPGPINYGYTF. CDR3 nucleotide sequence: TGTGCCAGCAGTTCCCCCGGGCCCATAAACTATGGCTACACCTTC. The chain joins TRBV12-3 or TRBV12-4 to TRBJ1-2; D ambiguous. V gave up 4 bases and J gave up 2 bases, with 14 bases separating them. The CDR3 loop spans 15 amino acids.

The V and J genes are TRBV9 and TRBJ2-1, with D unclear. This CDR3 region has 15 residues. Trimming took 1 base from V and 7 from J, leaving 15 bases between them. In germline, CDR1 is SGDLS, CDR2 YYNGEE. For the CDR3, the DNA is TGTGCCAGCAGCGTACACCCCGCTAAAGGTAATGAGCAGTTCTTC. Translation: CASSVHPAKGNEQFF. Looking up the rest from reference TRBV9 and TRBJ2-1 gives the full variable domain: DSGVTQTPKHLITATGQRVTLRCSPRSGDLSVYWYQQSLDQGLQFLIQYYNGEERAKGNILERFSAQQFPDLHSELNLSSLELGDSALYFCASSVHPAKGNEQFFGPGTRLTVL.

This clonotype showed up just a few times. The rearrangement links TRBV30 to TRBJ2-7, with 10 bases aligning to TRBD2. The CDR3 is 17 residues long. Germline V gives CDR1 GTSNPN, CDR2 SVGIG (reference sequence). The J segment lost 5 bases and the V segment lost 5 bases, leaving 18 bases of the junction unmatched. In DNA form, the CDR3 reads TGTGCCTGGTCGCTAGCGGGAGTTTTTCTCCTCAAGAACGAGCAGTACTTC. Residues: CAWSLAGVFLLKNEQYF.

V and J are TRBV4-2 and TRBJ2-5; no clear D gene. Trimming stripped 3 bases from V and 5 bases from J, with 10 bases between. Germline assignment: CDR1 LGHNA and CDR2 YNFKEQ. CDR3 size: 13 residues. The CDR3 DNA is TGTGCCAGCAGCCAGGAACGTCGGGAGACCCAGTACTTC. It yields the protein CASSQERRETQYF.

This clonotype was detected ten times or more. V usage is TRBV4-3 and J usage is TRBJ2-7; D unresolved. The V and J ends lost 0 bases and 2 bases respectively, with 8 bases between them. Germline values: CDR1 LGHNA, CDR2 YSLEER. This CDR3 region has 14 residues. CDR3 coding DNA: TGCGCCAGCAGCCAAGACCTGCAGACCTACGAGCAGTACTTC. Translated: CASSQDLQTYEQYF.

The chain carries TRBV27 and TRBJ2-3, with D possibly being TRBD1 (5 bases). The CDR3 is 16 residues long. Germline V lookup: CDR1 MNHEY, CDR2 SMNVEV (reference sequence). V lost 6 bases to trimming and J lost 4 bases, with 20 bases between them. In DNA form, the CDR3 reads TGTGCCAGCAGCCTCTCTCCCCAGGGTGCCCCAGATACGCAGTATTTT. It specifies CASSLSPQGAPDTQYF.

This clonotype is classed as large. The chain is built from TRBV9 and TRBJ1-5; D gene uncertain. This CDR3 region has 14 residues. Germline CDR1 SGDLS, CDR2 YYNGEE. V gave up 7 bases and J gave up 7 bases, with 18 bases separating them. The CDR3 DNA is TGTGCCAGCGGTTCCAGTGTTCGGGGACAGCCCCAGCATTTT. Translation gives CASGSSVRGQPQHF.

V and J are TRBV5-1 and TRBJ2-1; 8 positions agree with TRBD2. Germline V lookup: CDR1 SGHRS, CDR2 YFSETQ. V was clipped by 0 bases and J by 3 bases; unmatched bases: 5. The CDR3 runs 16 residues. The CDR3 spells CASSLGASGSYNEQFF. In nucleotides, the CDR3 is TGCGCCAGCAGCTTGGGGGCCAGCGGGAGCTACAATGAGCAGTTCTTC.

This clonotype was recorded a few times. The V and J genes are TRBV7-6 and TRBJ2-1; 7 bases match TRBD2. The CDR3 contains 14 residues. J gave up 7 bases and V 1 base, and 4 bases lay outside the gene matches. Per the germline V gene, CDR1 is SGHVS and CDR2 is FNYEAQ. DNA for the CDR3: TGTGCCAGCAGCTTAGAAGCGGGAACTAATGAGCAGTTCTTC. Its protein is CASSLEAGTNEQFF.